The 25 T cell receptor beta chains below were found in one sample sequenced in a study of blood T cell repertoires in COVID-19. Clones were sequenced by immunoSEQ multiplex PCR, and TCRdb holds only the in-frame ones, with some missing. The top ten hold approximately 6.6% of the sample, which has 250,000 to 300,000 clones, 70% to 90% seen once. Sequencing used PBMCs or T cells enriched from blood (not recorded which). The receptor set was obtained from a woman in her fifties or sixties who had been exposed to COVID-19.

V and J are TRBV12-5 and TRBJ2-7; possibly TRBD2 for D (5 bases). The CDR3 sequence is 13 residues long. Trimming stripped 5 bases from V and 2 bases from J, with 10 bases between. The germline CDR1 and CDR2 sequences are LGHNT and FRNRAP. The CDR3 sequence is CASGPGLTYEQYF. DNA of the CDR3: TGTGCTAGTGGTCCCGGACTGACCTACGAGCAGTACTTC.

The chain carries TRBV7-2 and TRBJ2-1; 7 bases fit TRBD2. The CDR3 has 16 residues. V lost 5 bases and J lost 7; bases outside the gene matches: 14. The V gene's germline CDR1 is SGHTA and CDR2 FQGNSA. CDR3 DNA sequence: TGTGCCAGCAGCGTATTTGCAGGACTAGTCTCGAATGAGCAGTTCTTC. Translated: CASSVFAGLVSNEQFF. Drawing the rest from reference TRBV7-2 and TRBJ2-1, the complete variable domain is GAGVSQSPSNKVTEKGKDVELRCDPISGHTALYWYRQSLGQGLEFLIYFQGNSAPDKSGLPSDRFSAERTGGSVSTLTIQRTQQEDSAVYLCASSVFAGLVSNEQFFGPGTRLTVL.

This rearrangement joins TRBV19 to TRBJ1-1; no reliable D call. Germline CDR1 LNHDA, CDR2 SQIVND (reference sequence). The CDR3 is 13 residues long. Trimming cost V 6 bases and J 3 bases, with 11 bases left between them. The CDR3 is CASSPGSYTEAFF. CDR3 in DNA: TGTGCCAGTAGCCCCGGGTCTTACACTGAAGCTTTCTTT.

The chain joins TRBV29-1 to TRBJ1-1; unclear D gene. The CDR3 extends over 14 amino acids. Germline loops: CDR1 SQVTM, CDR2 ANQGSEA. V was trimmed by 4 bases and J by 1 base, leaving 13 bases between them. The CDR3 region is CSVGLSLRNTEAFF. The DNA of the CDR3 is TGCAGCGTTGGACTATCTCTCAGGAACACTGAAGCTTTCTTT.

V is TRBV13 and J is TRBJ1-4; TRBD1 is a possible D gene (5 bases). V was trimmed by 6 bases and J by 6 bases, leaving 17 bases between them. Germline-derived CDR1 and CDR2 are PRHDT and FYEKMQ (reference sequence). This CDR3 is 15 amino acids long. Here the CDR3 reads CASREQAGPYEKLFF. CDR3 DNA: TGTGCCAGCAGGGAACAAGCGGGGCCCTATGAAAAACTGTTTTTT.

This rearrangement joins TRBV4-3 to TRBJ1-3; TRBD1 is a possible D gene (5 bases). The length of the CDR3 is 16 residues. In germline, CDR1 is LGHNA, CDR2 YSLEER. V was trimmed by 2 bases and J by 2 bases, leaving 13 bases between them. CDR3 DNA sequence: TGCGCCAGCAGCCAAACTGGCAGGGCGCCTGGAAACACCATATATTTT. This translates into CASSQTGRAPGNTIYF.

The chain uses TRBV4-1 and TRBJ2-7; TRBD1 agrees at 8 bases. After removal of 2 bases from V and 0 bases from J, the junction contained 6 bases not matched to a gene. This CDR3 spans 16 amino acids. Looked up from germline, CDR1 is MGHRA and CDR2 is YSYEKL. The CDR3 DNA reads as TGCGCCAGCAGCCAACATGCCGGGACAGGCTCCTACGAGCAGTACTTC. Its translation: CASSQHAGTGSYEQYF.

This chain connects TRBV19 to TRBJ1-5, with D possibly TRBD1 on 6 matching bases. V shed 6 bases and J shed 9 bases, with 21 bases lying between them. The CDR3 loop spans 15 amino acids. The germline CDR1 and CDR2 sequences are LNHDA and SQIVND (reference sequence). The CDR3 nucleotides are TGTGCCAGTAGCCGACGGGACATGGGGCTTAGGCCCCAGCATTTT. As protein: CASSRRDMGLRPQHF.

Here the CDR3 DNA reads TGTGCCAGCAGTTCGACAGGCAATGGCTACACCTTC. Protein sequence: CASSSTGNGYTF. The J gene is TRBJ1-2, the V gene TRBV27; D perhaps matches TRBD1 (6 bases). CDR3 size: 12 residues. Deletions cut 4 bases from V and 6 bases from J, with 9 bases between. Germline V CDR1 and CDR2: MNHEY, SMNVEV (reference sequence).

The gene calls are TRBV11-2 and TRBJ1-1, with 8 positions matching TRBD1. Germline assignment: CDR1 SGHAT and CDR2 FQNNGV. J was trimmed by 7 bases and V by 5 bases; bases with no gene match: 6. This CDR3 comprises 13 residues. CDR3 loop: CASSPRTGSEAFF. DNA for the CDR3: TGTGCCAGCAGCCCTAGGACAGGGAGTGAAGCTTTCTTT. Full variable domain (outside the CDR3, taken from reference TRBV11-2 and TRBJ1-1): EAGVAQSPRYKIIEKRQSVAFWCNPISGHATLYWYQQILGQGPKLLIQFQNNGVVDDSQLPKDRFSAERLKGVDSTLKIQPAKLEDSAVYLCASSPRTGSEAFFGQGTRLTVV.

The CDR3 DNA is TGTGCCAGCAGTTTGAAAGGGACAGGTCGCACAGATACGCAGTATTTT. Encoded protein: CASSLKGTGRTDTQYF. This chain uses TRBV6-2 or TRBV6-3 with TRBJ2-3, with 8 bases aligning to TRBD1. Germline CDR1 reads MNHEY; CDR2 reads SVGEGT. The CDR3 loop spans 16 amino acids. V lost 4 bases and J lost 1; bases outside the gene matches: 7.

This clone appeared once. The chain recombines TRBV19 with TRBJ1-1, with D perhaps TRBD1 (6 bases). V dropped 5 bases and J dropped 4 bases, with 14 bases sitting between them. The length of the CDR3 is 14 residues. The germline V gene encodes CDR1 LNHDA and CDR2 SQIVND (reference sequence). CDR3 loop: CASSAGEGGTEAFF. The CDR3, as DNA: TGTGCCAGTAGTGCAGGGGAAGGGGGCACTGAAGCTTTCTTT.

This sequence joins TRBV2 and TRBJ1-2; D gene unclear. Trimming took off 0 bases at V and 2 bases at J, with 7 bases between the two ends. The V gene's germline CDR1 is SNHLY and CDR2 FYNNEI. This CDR3 region has 14 residues. The CDR3 spells CASSEAPGNYGYTF. The CDR3 DNA reads as TGTGCCAGCAGTGAAGCCCCGGGGAACTATGGCTACACCTTC.

This clone was observed once. The J gene is TRBJ1-6, the V gene TRBV18; 7 positions agree with TRBD1. Per germline, CDR1 KGHSH and CDR2 LQKENI. The trim removed 4 bases at V and 7 bases at J, leaving 10 bases unmatched. This CDR3 is 16 amino acids long. CDR3 residues: CASSLVGGQKNSPLHF. CDR3 coding DNA: TGTGCCAGCTCACTGGTTGGGGGACAGAAAAATTCACCCCTCCACTTT.

This clone was observed a handful of times. The chain employs TRBV28 and TRBJ1-1, with 7 bases identical to TRBD1. Germline lookup yields CDR1 MDHEN and CDR2 SYDVKM. Trimming cost V 2 bases and J 4 bases; bases outside gene matches: 7. The CDR3 has 15 amino acids. This CDR3 reads CASSLPRGRSTEAFF. CDR3 DNA sequence: TGTGCCAGCAGTTTACCCAGGGGGAGAAGCACTGAAGCTTTCTTT.

V is TRBV28 and J is TRBJ1-2, with 9 positions matching TRBD1. This CDR3 is built from 17 residues. CDR1 and CDR2 (germline): MDHEN, SYDVKM. With V trimmed by 4 bases and J by 7 bases, 16 bases remained unmatched. The CDR3 coding sequence is TGTGCCAGCAGTTCCTTTTCCGGTACAGGGGGCCGGAGTGGCTACACCTTC. Translating it yields CASSSFSGTGGRSGYTF.

This chain connects TRBV9 to TRBJ2-2; possibly TRBD2 for D (6 bases). The germline V and J ends were trimmed by 2 bases and 1 base, with 15 bases remaining between them. In germline, CDR1 is SGDLS, CDR2 YYNGEE. The CDR3 extends over 17 amino acids. The CDR3: CASSVGKRRENTGELFF. The CDR3 DNA sequence: TGTGCCAGCAGCGTGGGAAAACGGCGGGAGAACACCGGGGAGCTGTTTTTT.

The rearrangement links TRBV27 to TRBJ2-1; possible D gene TRBD1, 6 bases. The CDR3 has 13 residues. CDR1 and CDR2 from the germline V gene are MNHEY and SMNVEV (reference sequence). V was shortened by 1 base and J by 7 bases, with 8 bases between the two germline ends. The DNA for the CDR3 is TGTGCCAGCAGTTTATGGGGGCAAAATGAGCAGTTCTTC. Translating gives CASSLWGQNEQFF.

The chain combines TRBV30 with TRBJ1-2; TRBD1 might be the D (6 bases). The V gene's germline CDR1 is GTSNPN and CDR2 SVGIG (reference sequence). The CDR3 is 16 amino acids. Trimming removed 1 base at V and 6 bases at J, with 21 bases between. CDR3 sequence reads: CAWSGPALTGSDGYTF. The CDR3 coding sequence is TGTGCCTGGAGTGGGCCGGCGCTTACAGGGTCGGATGGCTACACCTTC. Drawing the rest from reference TRBV30 and TRBJ1-2, the complete variable domain is SQTIHQWPATLVQPVGSPLSLECTVEGTSNPNLYWYRQAAGRGLQLLFYSVGIGQISSEVPQNLSASRPQDRQFILSSKKLLLSDSGFYLCAWSGPALTGSDGYTFGSGTRLTVV.

The gene calls are TRBV19 and TRBJ2-7; D gene unclear. The V and J ends lost 6 bases and 4 bases respectively, with 13 bases between them. Germline lookup yields CDR1 LNHDA and CDR2 SQIVND (reference sequence). This CDR3 region has 13 residues. CDR3 in DNA: TGTGCCAGTAGCGCGTCGGGTCAGTACGAGCAGTACTTC. Its translation: CASSASGQYEQYF.

The chain joins TRBV5-1 to TRBJ2-3; TRBD2 might be the D (5 bases). This CDR3 contains 15 residues. The V end lost 4 bases, the J end lost 5 bases, and 17 bases lay between the germline ends. The germline V gene has CDR1 SGHRS and CDR2 YFSETQ. The CDR3 region has the DNA TGCGCCAGCAGCCAAATCCTGGGAGTAGTAGATACGCAGTATTTT. Translated: CASSQILGVVDTQYF.

This clone was recorded only once. The rearrangement uses TRBV19 and TRBJ1-2; 9 nucleotides line up with TRBD1. The V gene end was trimmed by 7 bases and the J gene end by 5 bases; junction bases not matched to a gene: 11. In germline, CDR1 is LNHDA, CDR2 SQIVND (reference sequence). CDR3 length: 15 residues. DNA for the CDR3: TGTGCCAGTACCCCGACGACAGGGGGATTATATGGCTACACCTTC. Protein product: CASTPTTGGLYGYTF.

This chain connects TRBV19 to TRBJ1-2; no clear D. The V end was cut by 1 base, the J end by 6 bases, with 9 bases between. The CDR3 spans 13 residues. CDR1 and CDR2 (germline): LNHDA, SQIVND (reference sequence). The CDR3 spells CASSIALGDGYTF. CDR3 nucleotides: TGTGCCAGTAGTATAGCCCTCGGGGATGGCTACACCTTC.

This chain uses TRBV5-1 with TRBJ1-1; D may be TRBD1 (5 bases). Germline assignment: CDR1 SGHRS and CDR2 YFSETQ. Trimming removed 0 bases from V and 6 bases from J, with 9 bases in between. The CDR3 has 13 residues. The CDR3 bases are TGCGCCAGCAGCTTGGGCGGGGCAGCTGAAGCTTTCTTT. This gives the protein CASSLGGAAEAFF.

The chain has TRBV28 and TRBJ1-1; TRBD1 is a possible D gene (5 bases). Trimming pared 11 bases from V and 1 base from J, leaving 8 bases between. The CDR3 has 11 amino acids. Looked up from germline, CDR1 is MDHEN and CDR2 is SYDVKM. The CDR3 coding sequence is TGTGCCTCAAGGGGGAACACTGAAGCTTTCTTT. The encoded protein is CASRGNTEAFF.